What follows are 21 T cell receptor beta chains derived from one specimen sequenced in a study of T-cell reconstitution after alpha-beta-depleted transplantation in children listed by TCRdb under 2016. Per the publication, the treatment or condition label means: allogeneic hematopoietic cell transplantation with graft depleted of TCRalphabeta T cells and CD19 B cells. The method behind the library was PCR. The run used an Illumina HiSeq 2500. Molecular barcoding was employed in the preparation of TCR libraries, with unique molecular identifiers being used to normalize TCRbeta repertoire quantification. Starting from the raw public reads, TCRdb applied fastp trimming at Q25, assembled clones with MiXCR and retained in-frame beta chains. Merged by CDR3 protein, the rows form single entries marked with the most common genes and DNA. This sample holds 750,000 to 950,000 distinct CDR3 sequences; around 15% were observed only once. Roughly 4.8% of the sample is taken by the ten largest.

Specimen: PBMCs, mostly from graft donor cells, collected 360 days after TCRalphabeta/CD19-depleted stem cell transplant. These receptors came from a male patient aged 10-17 years who had a stem cell transplant for acute lymphoblastic leukemia, so the T cells may come from the graft donor.

Regarding this clonotype: Relative to the germline gene, one junction end is altered; a read error may explain this. The rearrangement links TRBV20-1 to TRBJ2-7; 9 nucleotides align to TRBD1. The germline V gene has CDR1 DFQATT and CDR2 SNEGSKA (reference sequence). The CDR3 extends over 15 amino acids. CDR3 bases: TGCAGTGCTGTACAGGGGGCTCTAAGCTCCTACGAGCAGCACTTC. Amino acid sequence: CSAVQGALSSYEQHF.

This clonotype was observed many times. This chain connects TRBV4-1 to TRBJ2-1; 10 nucleotides match TRBD2. The CDR3 is 17 residues long. V shed 2 bases and J 4 bases; nucleotides not matched to a gene: 8. Germline V CDR1 and CDR2: MGHRA, YSYEKL. CDR3 bases: TGCGCCAGCAGCCAACTCCCAGCGGGAGGGTTTTACAATGAGCAGTTCTTC. Its protein is CASSQLPAGGFYNEQFF.

This clonotype was detected ten times or more. V is TRBV6-5 and J is TRBJ2-7; 7 nucleotides line up with TRBD2. Germline V gene lookup returns CDR1 MNHEY and CDR2 SVGAGI. V shed 2 bases and J 5 bases; nucleotides not matched to a gene: 6. The CDR3 runs 14 residues. In nucleotides, the CDR3 is TGTGCCAGCAGTTACCTAGCGGAACCCGACGAGCAGTACTTC. Encoded protein: CASSYLAEPDEQYF.

This clonotype came up once. The junction does not match germline at one end; this may be a read error. J is TRBJ1-5 and V is TRBV12-3 or TRBV12-4; D is uncertain. The CDR3 sequence is 15 residues long. CDR3 loop: CASSFVRSGNRPQHF. The CDR3 DNA sequence: TGTGCCAGCAGTTTTGTCAGGTCAGGCAATCGGCCCCAGCATTTT.

This clonotype was seen a few times. The V call is TRBV9, the J call TRBJ2-1; TRBD2 matches at 8 bases. This CDR3 has 16 amino acids. Trimming at V came to 4 bases and at J to 4 bases, leaving 10 bases not matched to a gene. CDR1 and CDR2 from the germline V gene are SGDLS and YYNGEE. CDR3 protein: CASSPPTSGVYNEQFF. In DNA, the CDR3 is TGTGCCAGCAGCCCCCCCACTAGCGGAGTTTACAATGAGCAGTTCTTC.

This clonotype was counted ten times or more. The rearrangement uses TRBV7-9 and TRBJ2-7; D assignment may be TRBD1 or TRBD2 (7 bases each). The CDR3 totals 14 residues. Germline CDR1 SEHNR, CDR2 FQNEAQ (reference sequence). The germline V and J ends were trimmed by 5 bases and 4 bases, with 15 bases remaining between them. This CDR3 reads CASSPQGRGYEQYF. The CDR3 DNA sequence: TGTGCCAGCAGCCCACAGGGGAGGGGGTACGAGCAGTACTTC.

Only a few counts were recorded for this clonotype. This sequence joins TRBV9 and TRBJ1-2; 9 nucleotides line up with TRBD1. The trim removed 4 bases at V and 0 bases at J, leaving 7 bases unmatched. Germline CDR1 reads SGDLS; CDR2 reads YYNGEE. CDR3 length: 16 amino acids. The CDR3 nucleotides are TGTGCCAGCAGCTCGAGGGGGGACAGGGCTAACTATGGCTACACCTTC. It codes for CASSSRGDRANYGYTF.

This clonotype was observed a few times. This sequence joins TRBV12-3 or TRBV12-4 and TRBJ2-2; perhaps TRBD2 as D (7 bases). The V and J ends lost 7 bases and 5 bases respectively, with 17 bases between them. The CDR3 sequence is 15 residues long. CDR3 in DNA: TGTGCCAGCAAGGGCGGGGGCTCGGTGACCGGGGAGCTGTTTTTT. Its protein is CASKGGGSVTGELFF.

This chain uses TRBV14 with TRBJ2-7; D is perhaps TRBD2 (6 bases). V was trimmed by 1 base and J by 7 bases, leaving 11 bases between them. Germline loops: CDR1 SGHDN, CDR2 FVKESK. The CDR3 extends over 13 amino acids. CDR3 bases: TGTGCCAGCAGCCAAGTGGCAGCGGGTGAGCAGTACTTC. This sequence encodes CASSQVAAGEQYF.

The table lists this clonotype with a count of one. The chain recombines TRBV29-1 with TRBJ2-7, with TRBD2 matching over 8 bases. J gave up 0 bases and V 6 bases, and 10 bases lay outside the gene matches. This CDR3 has 15 residues. CDR1 and CDR2 from the germline V gene are SQVTM and ANQGSEA. The CDR3 spells CSVGVLAEISYEQYF. In DNA form, the CDR3 reads TGCAGCGTAGGTGTACTAGCGGAGATCTCCTACGAGCAGTACTTC.

This clonotype was seen only a few times. The genes are TRBV13 and TRBJ2-6, with D unresolved. The CDR3 sequence is 14 residues long. Trimming took off 3 bases at V and 0 bases at J, with 3 bases between the two ends. Germline V gene lookup returns CDR1 PRHDT and CDR2 FYEKMQ (reference sequence). The CDR3 loop reads CASSLRSGANVLTF. CDR3 nucleotides: TGTGCCAGCAGCTTGCGCTCTGGGGCCAACGTCCTGACTTTC.

This clonotype was detected a few times. The rearrangement uses TRBV10-3 and TRBJ2-7, with a weak D call TRBD2 (5 bases). CDR1 and CDR2 from the germline V gene are ENHRY and SYGVKD. CDR3 length: 16 residues. Deletions cut 4 bases from V and 3 bases from J, with 19 bases between. CDR3 residues: CAISGGEVGGFYEQYF. The CDR3 DNA reads TGTGCCATCAGTGGTGGGGAAGTAGGAGGCTTCTACGAGCAGTACTTC.

The chain has TRBV29-1 and TRBJ2-4; D perhaps matches TRBD1 (5 bases). V gave up 3 bases and J gave up 1 base, with 28 bases separating them. This CDR3 comprises 20 residues. Germline CDR1 SQVTM, CDR2 ANQGSEA. The CDR3 loop is CSVEGESRAHTNTAKNIQYF. The CDR3 DNA follows: TGCAGCGTTGAGGGCGAATCCAGGGCCCACACAAATACCGCCAAAAACATTCAGTACTTC.

This clonotype has a handful of counts. V gene TRBV29-1 combines with J gene TRBJ2-3; 7 nucleotides align to TRBD1. CDR1 is SQVTM and CDR2 is ANQGSEA in the germline V gene. There are 14 residues in the CDR3. The V segment lost 5 bases and the J segment 4 bases; nucleotides outside the gene matches: 9. The CDR3 bases are TGCAGCGTTTGGAGAGGGGGCATGGCAGATACGCAGTATTTT. It codes for CSVWRGGMADTQYF.

The sample holds a few counts of this clonotype. CDR3 in amino acids: CSAFRIPSGGQTSDAKNIQYF. The CDR3 DNA reads as TGCAGTGCTTTTCGGATACCCTCAGGGGGCCAGACTAGCGACGCCAAAAACATTCAGTACTTC. The genes are TRBV20-1 and TRBJ2-4, with D perhaps being TRBD1 or TRBD2 (8 bases each). This CDR3 comprises 21 residues. Germline V lookup: CDR1 DFQATT, CDR2 SNEGSKA (reference sequence). Between the trimmed V and J ends, which lost 5 bases and 1 base, there was a span of 33 bases.

In its sample, this clonotype was seen a few times. This chain links TRBV13 with TRBJ2-5, with D perhaps matching TRBD1 or TRBD2 (6 bases each). The CDR3 consists of 17 residues. Germline V gene data show CDR1 as PRHDT and CDR2 as FYEKMQ (reference sequence). Trimming shortened V by 1 base and J by 3 bases, and 18 bases separated the two germline ends. Here the CDR3 reads CASSLELGGLGEETQYF. Here the CDR3 DNA reads TGTGCCAGCAGCTTAGAACTTGGGGGGCTCGGGGAAGAGACCCAGTACTTC.

This clonotype was picked up a small number of times. J is TRBJ2-2 and V is TRBV5-1; 9 nucleotides match TRBD1. V lost 5 bases to trimming and J lost 1 base; unmatched junction nucleotides: 12. The CDR3 is 18 residues long. Germline lookup yields CDR1 SGHRS and CDR2 YFSETQ. CDR3 loop: CASRKVTGGAGNTGELFF. Here the CDR3 DNA reads TGCGCCAGCAGAAAAGTAACAGGGGGCGCTGGGAACACCGGGGAGCTGTTTTTT. The whole variable domain, remainder taken from reference TRBV5-1 and TRBJ2-2, is KAGVTQTPRYLIKTRGQQVTLSCSPISGHRSVSWYQQTPGQGLQFLFEYFSETQRNKGNFPGRFSGRQFSNSRSEMNVSTLELGDSALYLCASRKVTGGAGNTGELFFGEGSRLTVL.

The chain has TRBV11-2 and TRBJ2-1; D gene ambiguous. With 5 bases removed from V and 4 bases from J, the gap between germline ends came to 12 bases. Germline CDR1 and CDR2: SGHAT and FQNNGV. CDR3 length: 14 residues. DNA for the CDR3: TGTGCCAGCAGCCAAGACCACGGGTACAATGAGCAGTTCTTC. Protein product: CASSQDHGYNEQFF.

This clonotype was seen a handful of times. The genes are TRBV12-3 or TRBV12-4 and TRBJ1-5; 8 nucleotides line up with TRBD1. This CDR3 comprises 15 residues. With 2 bases clipped from V and 6 bases from J, the junction kept 6 bases outside the gene matches. CDR3 sequence reads: CASSLPGGRSQPQHF. Written as DNA, the CDR3 is TGTGCCAGCAGTTTACCAGGGGGCAGGAGTCAGCCCCAGCATTTT.

The table lists this clonotype with a few counts. The genes are TRBV10-3 and TRBJ2-7, with D possibly being TRBD2 (5 bases). This CDR3 comprises 14 residues. V dropped 5 bases and J dropped 0 bases, with 11 bases sitting between them. Per germline, CDR1 ENHRY and CDR2 SYGVKD. The CDR3 protein is CAISSGSTSYEQYF. DNA of the CDR3: TGTGCCATCAGTAGCGGATCAACCTCCTACGAGCAGTACTTC.

The chain recombines TRBV20-1 with TRBJ2-2, with D perhaps TRBD1 (6 bases). The CDR3 contains 15 residues. Deletions cut 5 bases from V and 2 bases from J, with 15 bases between. The germline V gene encodes CDR1 DFQATT and CDR2 SNEGSKA (reference sequence). The CDR3 spells CSAGIGTTNTGELFF. CDR3 nucleotide sequence: TGCAGTGCTGGGATCGGGACAACCAACACCGGGGAGCTGTTTTTT.